What follows describes a single TCR beta chain. These data come from a study of cytomegalovirus exposure and HLA in healthy donors. At the level of the study: The roughly 110 validation repertoires were reported in a later analysis to have been generated on the same platform as the approximately 700 first-cohort repertoires.

The length of the CDR3 is 16 residues. V was cut by 4 bases and J by 0 bases, with 15 bases left in between. Germline CDR1 and CDR2: KGHSH and LQKENI. Generated by immunoSEQ multiplex PCR, the TCRdb table keeps only in-frame clones and is missing some. The table shows some 120,000 clones, with 89% occurring only once. The gene calls are TRBV18 and TRBJ1-2; TRBD1 might be the D (5 bases). The specimen sequenced was PBMCs. This TCR derives from a man aged 30-40 years in good health and CMV-seronegative. CDR3 sequence: CASSLTGLPTNYGYTF. CDR3 DNA: TGTGCCAGCTCACTCACGGGACTGCCCACTAACTATGGCTACACCTTC. Supplemented by reference TRBV18 and TRBJ1-2, the full variable domain reads NAGVMQNPRHLVRRRGQEARLRCSPMKGHSHVYWYRQLPEEGLKFMVYLQKENIIDESGMPKERFSAEFPKEGPSILRIQQVVRGDSAAYFCASSLTGLPTNYGYTFGSGTRLTVV.